The 32 T cell receptor beta chains reported below all come from one sample, sequenced in a study of T cells expressing NK-cell markers. TCRdb re-called the 5' RACE reads, yielding one record per CDR3 amino acid sequence without DNA. The listing records 300,000 to 450,000 distinct CDR3 sequences. Sequenced sample: blood T cells: a sorted CD56 or NKG2C T cell subset, CD4+ or CD8+ T cells, or bulk PBMC T cells (not recorded which). Source of these receptors: a man aged 18-75 years in good health.

The gene calls are TRBV4-2 and TRBJ1-2; TCRdb's assignment of TRBD1 cannot be checked, as there is no DNA. In germline, CDR1 is LGHNA, CDR2 YNFKEQ. The CDR3 runs 15 residues. CDR3 residues: CASSQEAGTDAGYTF.

The genes are TRBV5-1 and TRBJ2-1; the D call from TCRdb, TRBD2, cannot be confirmed without DNA. The CDR3 length is 13 residues. CDR1 SGHRS and CDR2 YFSETQ come from the germline V gene. CDR3 loop: CATTRGALGEQFF.

The J gene is TRBJ2-3, the V gene TRBV15. The CDR3 runs 16 residues. In germline, CDR1 is LNHNV, CDR2 YYDKDF (reference sequence). CDR3 protein: CATSRDPVARTDTQYF.

The J gene is TRBJ2-5, the V gene TRBV20-1. The CDR3 length is 12 residues. Germline V gene data show CDR1 as DFQATT and CDR2 as SNEGSKA (reference sequence). CDR3 in amino acids: CSARLGVETQYF.

J is TRBJ1-3 and V is TRBV2. The CDR3 contains 13 residues. Germline V CDR1 and CDR2: SNHLY, FYNNEI. The CDR3 sequence: CASRLALGNTIYF.

The gene calls are TRBV27 and TRBJ2-1; TCRdb proposes TRBD2, but this gene call is untestable without DNA. The CDR3 extends over 17 amino acids. The germline gives CDR1 MNHEY, CDR2 SMNVEV (reference sequence). CDR3 amino acids: CASSGLAGDRGYNEQFF.

V gene TRBV18 combines with J gene TRBJ2-3; checking the TCRdb D call of TRBD2 is not possible without DNA. CDR1 is KGHSH, CDR2 LQKENI, per germline. This CDR3 is built from 16 residues. This chain's CDR3 is CASSPLGGSPADTQYF.

The V and J genes are TRBV7-2 and TRBJ2-1; TCRdb's D gene call, TRBD2, goes unchecked for lack of DNA. The CDR3 runs to 13 residues. Germline values: CDR1 SGHTA, CDR2 FQGNSA. CDR3 amino acids: CASSSILESEQFF.

The chain employs TRBV27 and TRBJ2-1; TCRdb proposes TRBD2, but this gene call is untestable without DNA. CDR1 MNHEY and CDR2 SMNVEV come from the germline V gene (reference sequence). The CDR3 spans 15 residues. The CDR3 here is CASSSRASGYNEQFF.

This rearrangement joins TRBV29-1 to TRBJ2-2; no DNA is available, so the TRBD1 call from TCRdb remains unchecked. Germline V gene data show CDR1 as SQVTM and CDR2 as ANQGSEA. The CDR3 has 14 residues. The CDR3 region is CSVRDRGGTGELFF.

This chain uses TRBV27 with TRBJ1-6; absent DNA, TCRdb's TRBD1 call cannot be checked. Germline CDR1 is MNHEY and CDR2 is SMNVEV (reference sequence). CDR3 length: 16 residues. The CDR3 here is CASSVTGVSYNSPLHF.

This chain links TRBV14 with TRBJ2-5; TCRdb names TRBD1, which stays unverified in the absence of DNA. CDR1 SGHDN and CDR2 FVKESK come from the germline V gene. The CDR3 runs to 16 residues. CDR3 residues: CASSQDLGALRETQYF.

The V gene is TRBV6-2 or TRBV6-3, the J gene TRBJ2-2; TCRdb gives TRBD2 as the D gene, but with no DNA this cannot be confirmed. Germline V gene lookup returns CDR1 MNHEY and CDR2 SVGEGT. This CDR3 is 15 amino acids long. The CDR3 spells CASSGRIAGSGELFF.

This chain joins TRBV28 and TRBJ2-4; with no DNA, the TCRdb D assignment of TRBD1 cannot be verified. The V gene's germline CDR1 is MDHEN and CDR2 SYDVKM. The CDR3 runs 18 residues. The CDR3 sequence is CASGPGTGGLRAKNIQYF.

This chain links TRBV5-1 with TRBJ2-5; lacking DNA, the TRBD1 call made by TCRdb goes unchecked. Germline-derived CDR1 and CDR2 are SGHRS and YFSETQ. The CDR3 contains 15 residues. This CDR3 reads CASSFAGGIQETQYF.

V is TRBV21-1 and J is TRBJ2-4; the TCRdb call, TRBD2, lacks DNA for checking. TRBV21-1 is reported as a pseudogene. The CDR3 extends over 14 amino acids. CDR3 in amino acids: CASRDRLAEDIQYF.

This rearrangement joins TRBV5-1 to TRBJ2-2; no DNA is available, so the TRBD1 call from TCRdb remains unchecked. The CDR3 sequence is 14 residues long. Germline V lookup: CDR1 SGHRS, CDR2 YFSETQ. CDR3 amino acids: CASYDRGNTGELFF.

The gene calls are TRBV20-1 and TRBJ2-5; checking the TCRdb D call of TRBD1 is not possible without DNA. The CDR3 has 15 amino acids. CDR1 and CDR2 from the germline V gene are DFQATT and SNEGSKA (reference sequence). CDR3 in amino acids: CSAGPWAGQGETQYF.

CDR3 in amino acids: CASRGTGATNEKLFF. V usage is TRBV28 and J usage is TRBJ1-4; the D call from TCRdb, TRBD1, cannot be confirmed without DNA. Germline values: CDR1 MDHEN, CDR2 SYDVKM. The CDR3 spans 15 residues.

The J gene is TRBJ2-3, the V gene TRBV7-2; the TCRdb call, TRBD2, lacks DNA for checking. From germline, CDR1 is SGHTA and CDR2 FQGNSA. The CDR3 sequence is 15 residues long. CDR3 sequence: CASSDGTPPADTQYF.

The CDR3 sequence: CASNTGRSPLHF. This chain uses TRBV2 with TRBJ1-6; checking the TCRdb D call of TRBD1 is not possible without DNA. CDR1 is SNHLY, CDR2 FYNNEI, per germline. The CDR3 totals 12 residues.

The gene calls are TRBV24-1 and TRBJ2-3; TCRdb calls TRBD2, which cannot be checked without DNA. The CDR3 contains 19 residues. Germline CDR1 and CDR2: KGHDR and SFDVKD. The CDR3 sequence is CATSDPGLAGADSTDTQYF.

J is TRBJ1-1 and V is TRBV20-1; TCRdb selects TRBD1, and the lack of DNA leaves this call unchecked. In germline, CDR1 is DFQATT, CDR2 SNEGSKA (reference sequence). This CDR3 has 15 amino acids. CDR3 sequence: CSAREAPTGGREAFF.

The genes are TRBV27 and TRBJ2-2; TCRdb outputs TRBD2, but without DNA this stays unchecked. This CDR3 is 15 amino acids long. Germline values: CDR1 MNHEY, CDR2 SMNVEV (reference sequence). The CDR3 loop is CASRPNARGGGELFF.

The CDR3 region is CASSQVSGSNEQYF. This sequence joins TRBV4-1 and TRBJ2-7; the TCRdb D gene call, TRBD2, has no DNA to confirm it. The germline CDR1 and CDR2 sequences are MGHRA and YSYEKL. The length of the CDR3 is 14 residues.

The chain is built from TRBV2 and TRBJ2-1. The CDR3 consists of 13 residues. Looked up from germline, CDR1 is SNHLY and CDR2 is FYNNEI. This CDR3 is CARVLGSTNEQFF.

The V gene is TRBV7-2, the J gene TRBJ1-3. Germline CDR1 is SGHTA and CDR2 is FQGNSA. CDR3 size: 15 residues. The CDR3 region is CASSFSREAGNTIYF. The entire variable domain, with the rest obtained from reference TRBV7-2 and TRBJ1-3, is as follows: GAGVSQSPSNKVTEKGKDVELRCDPISGHTALYWYRQSLGQGLEFLIYFQGNSAPDKSGLPSDRFSAERTGGSVSTLTIQRTQQEDSAVYLCASSFSREAGNTIYFGEGSWLTVV.

The chain combines TRBV6-2 or TRBV6-3 with TRBJ1-2; TCRdb's D call, TRBD1, is unchecked because there is no DNA. Germline CDR1 reads MNHEY; CDR2 reads SVGEGT. This CDR3 contains 15 residues. CDR3 sequence reads: CASRALDSLNYGYTF.

This chain links TRBV7-2 with TRBJ2-5. The CDR3 has 15 amino acids. Germline assignment: CDR1 SGHTA and CDR2 FQGNSA. CDR3 residues: CASSKRPHRQETQYF.

The chain has TRBV25-1 and TRBJ1-2; TCRdb names TRBD1, which stays unverified in the absence of DNA. The CDR3 extends over 13 amino acids. Germline V gene sequence: CDR1 MGHDK, CDR2 SYGVNS. The CDR3 sequence: CASSDEGARGYTF.

The rearrangement uses TRBV28 and TRBJ2-5; without DNA, the TCRdb call of TRBD1 cannot be checked. This CDR3 has 18 residues. The germline V gene encodes CDR1 MDHEN and CDR2 SYDVKM. CDR3 residues: CASSFLPGDTNTKETQYF.

J is TRBJ2-5 and V is TRBV25-1; the D call from TCRdb, TRBD1, cannot be confirmed without DNA. This CDR3 is 14 amino acids long. Per germline, CDR1 MGHDK and CDR2 SYGVNS. Here the CDR3 reads CASSKTDFQETQYF.